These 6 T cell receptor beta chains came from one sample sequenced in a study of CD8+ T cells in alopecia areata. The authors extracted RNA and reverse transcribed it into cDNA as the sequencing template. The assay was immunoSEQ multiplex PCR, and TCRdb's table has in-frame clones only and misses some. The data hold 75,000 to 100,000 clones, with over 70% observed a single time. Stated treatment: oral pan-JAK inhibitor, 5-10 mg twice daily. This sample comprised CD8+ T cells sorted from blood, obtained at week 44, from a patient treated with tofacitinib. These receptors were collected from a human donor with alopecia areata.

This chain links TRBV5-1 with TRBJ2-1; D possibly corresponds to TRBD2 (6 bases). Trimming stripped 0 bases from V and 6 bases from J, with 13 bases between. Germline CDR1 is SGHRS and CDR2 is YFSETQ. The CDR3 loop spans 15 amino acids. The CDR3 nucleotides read TGCGCCAGCAGCTTGGCCGGGACTCAGTTCAATGAGCAGTTCTTC. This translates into CASSLAGTQFNEQFF.

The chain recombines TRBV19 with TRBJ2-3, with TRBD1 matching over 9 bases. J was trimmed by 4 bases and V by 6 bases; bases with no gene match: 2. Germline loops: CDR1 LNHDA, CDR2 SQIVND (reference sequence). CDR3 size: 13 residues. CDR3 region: CASSTGGPDTQYF. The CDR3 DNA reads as TGTGCCAGTAGCACAGGGGGCCCAGATACGCAGTATTTT. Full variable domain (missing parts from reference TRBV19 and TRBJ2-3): DGGITQSPKYLFRKEGQNVTLSCEQNLNHDAMYWYRQDPGQGLRLIYYSQIVNDFQKGDIAEGYSVSREKKESFPLTVTSAQKNPTAFYLCASSTGGPDTQYFGPGTRLTVL.

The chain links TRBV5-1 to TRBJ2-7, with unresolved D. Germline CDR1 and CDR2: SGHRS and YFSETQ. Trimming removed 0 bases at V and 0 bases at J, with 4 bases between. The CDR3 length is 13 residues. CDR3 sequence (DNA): TGCGCCAGCAGCTTGGGGAACTCCTACGAGCAGTACTTC. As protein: CASSLGNSYEQYF.

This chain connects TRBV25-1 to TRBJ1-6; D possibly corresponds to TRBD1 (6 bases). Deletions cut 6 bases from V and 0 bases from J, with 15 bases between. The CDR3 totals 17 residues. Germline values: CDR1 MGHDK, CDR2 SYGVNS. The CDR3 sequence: CASRPPRGDSYNSPLHF. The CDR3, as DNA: TGTGCCAGCAGACCCCCGAGGGGGGACTCCTATAATTCACCCCTCCACTTT.

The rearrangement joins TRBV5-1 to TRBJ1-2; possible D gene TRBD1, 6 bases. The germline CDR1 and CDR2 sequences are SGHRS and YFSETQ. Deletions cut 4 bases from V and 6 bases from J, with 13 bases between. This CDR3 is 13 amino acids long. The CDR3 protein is CASSERGSDGYTF. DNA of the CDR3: TGCGCCAGCAGCGAAAGGGGGAGTGATGGCTACACCTTC.

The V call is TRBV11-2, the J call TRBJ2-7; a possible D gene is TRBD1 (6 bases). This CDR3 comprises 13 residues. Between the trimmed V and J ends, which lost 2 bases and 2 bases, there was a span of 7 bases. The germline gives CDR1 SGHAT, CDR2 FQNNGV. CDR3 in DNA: TGTGCCAGCAGCTTATCAGGGGCCTACGAGCAGTACTTC. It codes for CASSLSGAYEQYF.